This TCR beta chain comes out of a study of blood T cell repertoires in COVID-19. Study background: From T cells, B-cell-depleted T cells, or PBMCs came the material, which was cDNA or gDNA.

Per the germline V gene, CDR1 is MDHEN and CDR2 is SYDVKM. The CDR3 contains 15 residues. The ends lost 6 bases at V and 8 bases at J; junction bases unmatched: 15. Per the authors' pipeline: Estimated nucleated cell counts came from reference gene primer amplification. Sequencing was performed with immunoSEQ multiplex PCR; in TCRdb, only in-frame clones are kept and a portion is missing. Clone size and V and J calls were adopted from that table, with D and trimming inferred from the DNA. The sample records approximately 300,000 clones, 90% being singletons. Participants had their cohort set by participant-reported clinical history.

Sequences were obtained from PBMCs or T cells enriched from blood (not recorded which). The chain carries TRBV28 and TRBJ1-1; TRBD1 matches 7 bases. The clonotype was recovered from a woman younger than 35 with acute COVID-19. CDR3: CASSTTGQGWGEAFF. Here the CDR3 DNA reads TGTGCCAGCAGCACGACAGGGCAGGGTTGGGGGGAAGCTTTCTTT.